This T cell receptor (beta chain) was obtained from a study of cytomegalovirus exposure and HLA in healthy donors. Unmatched junction bases numbered 4, after V lost 8 bases and J lost 2 bases. Per germline, CDR1 LNHDA and CDR2 SQIVND (reference sequence). The CDR3 consists of 13 residues. Whole-study results and caveats: On later analysis, the bulk of CMV-associated TCR beta chains appeared to be HLA-restricted.

This clone was found a few times. Its antigen is not identified. PCR amplification relied on 60 Vbeta primers (plus 13 Jbeta primers). Clones were read by immunoSEQ multiplex PCR, and TCRdb kept only the in-frame ones, dropping some. The repertoire consists of around 120,000 clones, with 60% to 85% occurring once and the leading ten covering roughly 6.1%. The receptor's source is a woman in her forties in good health and CMV-seronegative. Specimen: PBMCs. The V and J genes are TRBV19 and TRBJ2-5; 8 bases line up with TRBD1. Here the CDR3 DNA reads TGTGCCAGTTCCGGGACAGGACAAGAGACCCAGTACTTC. This encodes CASSGTGQETQYF.